This TCR beta chain comes out of a study of T cell responses to AZD1222 COVID-19 vaccine. Study as a whole: Some second doses came at about 4 weeks and others at about 12 weeks; these were pooled.

Worth noting for this clone: Its antigen is currently unknown.

Points from the study as a whole: Elevations in Spike-specific TCR breadth and depth followed administration of two AZD1222 doses. A mostly white British donor set with more females was recruited, and clonal diversity was possibly underestimated.

Libraries were prepared by immunoSEQ multiplex PCR; TCRdb keeps only in-frame clonotypes and omits some of them. The data show 150,000 to 200,000 clones, around 93% seen once. The CDR3 covers 15 residues. Germline assignment: CDR1 SGHTA and CDR2 FQGNSA. The V gene lost 1 base and the J gene lost 2 bases, with 11 bases spanning the gap. This specimen was peripheral blood, taken on day 0 of AZD1222 vaccination. The chain couples TRBV7-2 to TRBJ1-1, with D unclear. The TCR was taken from an adult in good health. CDR3 loop: CASSLGEVINTEAFF. The CDR3 DNA reads TGTGCCAGCAGCTTAGGGGAGGTTATAAACACTGAAGCTTTCTTT.